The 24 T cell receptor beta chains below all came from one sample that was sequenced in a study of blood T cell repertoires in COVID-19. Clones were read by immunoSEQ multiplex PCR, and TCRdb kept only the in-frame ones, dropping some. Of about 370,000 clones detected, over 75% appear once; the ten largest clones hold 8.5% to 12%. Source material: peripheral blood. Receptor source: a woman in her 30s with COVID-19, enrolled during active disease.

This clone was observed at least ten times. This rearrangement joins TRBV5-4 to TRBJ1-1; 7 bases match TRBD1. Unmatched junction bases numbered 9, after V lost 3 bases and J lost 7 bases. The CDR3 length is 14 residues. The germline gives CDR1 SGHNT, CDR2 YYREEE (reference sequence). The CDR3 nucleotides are TGTGCCAGCAGCTCCCTGACAGGGCCTCTTGAAGCTTTCTTT. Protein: CASSSLTGPLEAFF.

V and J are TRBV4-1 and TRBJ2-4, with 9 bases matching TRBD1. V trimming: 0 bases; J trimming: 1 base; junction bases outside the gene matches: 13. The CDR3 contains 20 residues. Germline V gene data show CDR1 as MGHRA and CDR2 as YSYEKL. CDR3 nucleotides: TGCGCCAGCAGCCAAGAATCTTACAGGGGGCCGCGTTGGGCCAAAAACATTCAGTACTTC. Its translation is CASSQESYRGPRWAKNIQYF.

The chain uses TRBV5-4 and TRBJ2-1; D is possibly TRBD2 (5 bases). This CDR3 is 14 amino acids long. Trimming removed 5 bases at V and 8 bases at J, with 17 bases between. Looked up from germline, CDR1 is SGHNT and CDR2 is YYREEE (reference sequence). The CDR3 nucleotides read TGTGCCAGCAGTACTAGGCCACCTCCGGATGAGCAGTTCTTC. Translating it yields CASSTRPPPDEQFF.

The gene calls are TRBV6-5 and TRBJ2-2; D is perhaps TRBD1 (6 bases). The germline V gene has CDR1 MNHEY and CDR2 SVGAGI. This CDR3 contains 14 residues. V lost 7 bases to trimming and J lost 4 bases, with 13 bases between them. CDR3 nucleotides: TGTGCCAGCATTGGACAGCTCGCCACCGGGGAGCTGTTTTTT. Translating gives CASIGQLATGELFF.

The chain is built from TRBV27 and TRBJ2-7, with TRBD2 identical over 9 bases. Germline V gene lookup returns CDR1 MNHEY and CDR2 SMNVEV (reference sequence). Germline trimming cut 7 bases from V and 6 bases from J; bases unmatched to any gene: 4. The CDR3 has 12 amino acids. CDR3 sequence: CASKWREGEQYF. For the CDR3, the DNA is TGTGCCAGCAAATGGCGGGAGGGCGAGCAGTACTTC.

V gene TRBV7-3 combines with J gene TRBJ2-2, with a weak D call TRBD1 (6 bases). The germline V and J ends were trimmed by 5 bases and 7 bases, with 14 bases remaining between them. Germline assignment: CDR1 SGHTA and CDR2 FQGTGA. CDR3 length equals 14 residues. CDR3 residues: CASSITGSNGELFF. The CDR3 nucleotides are TGTGCCAGCAGCATCACAGGGTCGAACGGGGAGCTGTTTTTT.

The CDR3 here is CASSFQRQGRVDYGYTF. CDR3 nucleotides: TGTGCCAGCAGCTTCCAGAGACAGGGACGGGTTGACTATGGCTACACCTTC. This chain connects TRBV7-2 to TRBJ1-2, with TRBD1 matching 7 bases. The CDR3 covers 17 residues. The ends lost 3 bases at V and 3 bases at J; junction bases unmatched: 13. Germline lookup yields CDR1 SGHTA and CDR2 FQGNSA.

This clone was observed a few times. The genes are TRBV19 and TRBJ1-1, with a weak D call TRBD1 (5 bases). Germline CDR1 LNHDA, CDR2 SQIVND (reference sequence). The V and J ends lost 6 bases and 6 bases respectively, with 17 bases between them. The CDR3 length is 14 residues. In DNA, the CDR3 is TGTGCCAGTAGACCGGTTCAGGGTTACGCTGAAGCTTTCTTT. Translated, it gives CASRPVQGYAEAFF. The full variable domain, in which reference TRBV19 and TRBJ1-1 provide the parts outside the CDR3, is DGGITQSPKYLFRKEGQNVTLSCEQNLNHDAMYWYRQDPGQGLRLIYYSQIVNDFQKGDIAEGYSVSREKKESFPLTVTSAQKNPTAFYLCASRPVQGYAEAFFGQGTRLTVV.

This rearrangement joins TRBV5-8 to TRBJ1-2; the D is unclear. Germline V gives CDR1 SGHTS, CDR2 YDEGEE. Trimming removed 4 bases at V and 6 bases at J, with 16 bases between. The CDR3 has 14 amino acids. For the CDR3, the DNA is TGTGCCAGCAGCCAGTTGGCGAGGGTCCATGGCTACACCTTC. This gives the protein CASSQLARVHGYTF. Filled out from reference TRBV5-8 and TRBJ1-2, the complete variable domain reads EAGVTQSPTHLIKTRGQQATLRCSPISGHTSVYWYQQALGLGLQFLLWYDEGEERNRGNFPPRFSGRQFPNYSSELNVNALELEDSALYLCASSQLARVHGYTFGSGTRLTVV.

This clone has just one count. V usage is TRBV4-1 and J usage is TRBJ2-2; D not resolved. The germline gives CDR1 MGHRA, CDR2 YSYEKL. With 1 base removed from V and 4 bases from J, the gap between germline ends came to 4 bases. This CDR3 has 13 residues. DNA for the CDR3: TGCGCCAGCAGCCAAGCGAGCACCGGGGAGCTGTTTTTT. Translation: CASSQASTGELFF.

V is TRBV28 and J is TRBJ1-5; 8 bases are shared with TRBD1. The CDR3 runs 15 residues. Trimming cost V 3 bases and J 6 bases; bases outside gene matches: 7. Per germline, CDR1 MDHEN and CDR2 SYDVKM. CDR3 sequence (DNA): TGTGCCAGCAGTTTTCCCCGGACAGGGTTTCAGCCCCAGCATTTT. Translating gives CASSFPRTGFQPQHF.

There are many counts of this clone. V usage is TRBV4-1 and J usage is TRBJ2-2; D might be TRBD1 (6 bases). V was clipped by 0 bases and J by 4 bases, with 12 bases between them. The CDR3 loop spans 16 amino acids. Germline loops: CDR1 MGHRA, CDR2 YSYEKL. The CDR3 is CASSQESGALTGELFF. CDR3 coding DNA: TGCGCCAGCAGCCAAGAATCAGGGGCTCTCACCGGGGAGCTGTTTTTT.

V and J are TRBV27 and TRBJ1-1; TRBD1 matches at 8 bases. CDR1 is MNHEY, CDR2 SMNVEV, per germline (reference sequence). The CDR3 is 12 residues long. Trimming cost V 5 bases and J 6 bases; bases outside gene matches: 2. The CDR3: CASSQQGAEAFF. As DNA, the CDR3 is TGTGCCAGCAGTCAACAGGGGGCTGAAGCTTTCTTT.

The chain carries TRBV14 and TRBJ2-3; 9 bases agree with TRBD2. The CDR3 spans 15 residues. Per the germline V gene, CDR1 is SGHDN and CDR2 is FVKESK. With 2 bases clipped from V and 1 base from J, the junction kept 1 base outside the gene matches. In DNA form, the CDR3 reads TGTGCCAGCAGCCAACGACTAGCGGGCACAGATACGCAGTATTTT. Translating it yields CASSQRLAGTDTQYF.

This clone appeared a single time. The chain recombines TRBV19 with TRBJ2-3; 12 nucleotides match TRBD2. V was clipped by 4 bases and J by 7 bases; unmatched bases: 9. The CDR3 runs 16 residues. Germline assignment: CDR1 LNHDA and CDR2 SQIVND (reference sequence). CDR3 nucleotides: TGTGCCAGTAGTACCAGGACTAGCGGGACGGTGAATACGCAGTATTTT. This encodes CASSTRTSGTVNTQYF.

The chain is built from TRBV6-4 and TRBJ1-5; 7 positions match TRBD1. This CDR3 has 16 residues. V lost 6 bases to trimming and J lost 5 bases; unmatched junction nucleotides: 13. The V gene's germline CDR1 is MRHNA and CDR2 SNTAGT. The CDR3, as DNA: TGTGCCAGCAGGAAGAAGGGACAGACTACATATCAGCCCCAGCATTTT. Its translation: CASRKKGQTTYQPQHF.

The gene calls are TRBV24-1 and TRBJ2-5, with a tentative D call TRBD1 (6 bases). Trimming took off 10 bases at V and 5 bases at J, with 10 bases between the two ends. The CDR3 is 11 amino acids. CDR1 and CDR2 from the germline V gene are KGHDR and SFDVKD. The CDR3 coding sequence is TGTGCCACTGGGGACATCGAGACCCAGTACTTC. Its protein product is CATGDIETQYF.

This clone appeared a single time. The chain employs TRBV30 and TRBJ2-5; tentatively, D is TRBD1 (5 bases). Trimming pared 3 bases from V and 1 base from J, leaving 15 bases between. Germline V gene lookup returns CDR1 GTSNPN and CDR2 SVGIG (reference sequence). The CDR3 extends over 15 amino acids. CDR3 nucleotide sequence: TGTGCCTGGAGCAAGGGGCCTAGACGCCAAGAGACCCAGTACTTC. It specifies CAWSKGPRRQETQYF.

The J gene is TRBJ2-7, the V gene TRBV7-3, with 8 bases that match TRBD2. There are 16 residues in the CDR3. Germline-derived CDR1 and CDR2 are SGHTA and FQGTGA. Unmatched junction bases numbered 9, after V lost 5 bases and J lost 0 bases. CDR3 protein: CASSKILAEPSYEQYF. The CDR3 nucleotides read TGTGCCAGCAGCAAAATACTAGCGGAGCCCTCCTACGAGCAGTACTTC.

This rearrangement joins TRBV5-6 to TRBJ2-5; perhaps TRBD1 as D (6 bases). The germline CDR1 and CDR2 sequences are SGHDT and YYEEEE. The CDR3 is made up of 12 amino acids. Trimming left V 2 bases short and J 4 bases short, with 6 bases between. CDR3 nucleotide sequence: TGTGCCAGCAGCTTCAGGGGAGAGACCCAGTACTTC. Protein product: CASSFRGETQYF.

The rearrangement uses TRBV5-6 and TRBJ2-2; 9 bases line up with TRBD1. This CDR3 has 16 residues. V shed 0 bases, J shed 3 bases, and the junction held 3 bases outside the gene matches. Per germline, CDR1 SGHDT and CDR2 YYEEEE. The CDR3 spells CASSLGDREYTGELFF. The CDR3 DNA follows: TGTGCCAGCAGCTTGGGGGACAGGGAGTACACCGGGGAGCTGTTTTTT.

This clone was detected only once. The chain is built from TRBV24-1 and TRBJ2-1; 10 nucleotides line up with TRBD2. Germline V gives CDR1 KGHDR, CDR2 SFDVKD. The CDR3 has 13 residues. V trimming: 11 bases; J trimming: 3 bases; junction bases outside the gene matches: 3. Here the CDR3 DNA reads TGTGCCAGGGGACTAGCGTTCTACAATGAGCAGTTCTTC. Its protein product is CARGLAFYNEQFF.

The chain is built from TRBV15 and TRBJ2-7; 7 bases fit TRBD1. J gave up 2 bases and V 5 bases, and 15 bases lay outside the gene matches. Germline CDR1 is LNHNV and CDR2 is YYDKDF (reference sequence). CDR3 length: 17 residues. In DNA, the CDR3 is TGTGCCACCAGCCCGGGCCCCAACGTCGGGACAGCCTACGAGCAGTACTTC. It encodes CATSPGPNVGTAYEQYF. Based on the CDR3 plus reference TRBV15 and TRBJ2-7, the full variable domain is DAMVIQNPRYQVTQFGKPVTLSCSQTLNHNVMYWYQQKSSQAPKLLFHYYDKDFNNEADTPDNFQSRRPNTSFCFLDIRSPGLGDTAMYLCATSPGPNVGTAYEQYFGPGTRLTVT.

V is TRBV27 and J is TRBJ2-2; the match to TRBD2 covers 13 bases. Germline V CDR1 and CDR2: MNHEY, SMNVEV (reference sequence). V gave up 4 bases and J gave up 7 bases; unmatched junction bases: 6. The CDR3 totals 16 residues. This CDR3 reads CASSSGTSGKGGELFF. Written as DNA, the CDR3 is TGTGCCAGCAGTTCCGGGACTAGCGGGAAGGGCGGGGAGCTGTTTTTT.